This TCR beta chain was captured in a study of blood T cell repertoires in COVID-19. As for the study in general: The United States, Italy and Spain supplied acute and convalescent COVID-19 samples. PBMCs, B-cell-depleted T cells, or T cells were the source of the cDNA or gDNA that made up the material.

Original handling: Nucleated cell counts were estimated from reference gene primer amplification. Data came from immunoSEQ multiplex PCR; TCRdb stores just in-frame clones and leaves some out. That table gives V, J and clone size, and the DNA gave D and trimming. The sample consists of roughly 250,000 clones, approximately 79% of them appearing once. The CDR3 has 15 residues. The germline CDR1 and CDR2 sequences are MNHEY and SVGAGI. Trimming took off 0 bases at V and 4 bases at J, with 9 bases between the two ends. Sequencing was done on a sample of peripheral blood. The chain links TRBV6-5 to TRBJ1-4; D is perhaps TRBD1 (5 bases). This receptor was taken from a woman between 40 and 55 years old with active or convalescent COVID-19. The CDR3 region is CASSYSDSLNEKLFF. The CDR3 bases are TGTGCCAGCAGTTACTCTGACAGCCTTAATGAAAAACTGTTTTTT.